Listed below are T cell receptor beta chains from one sample, sequenced in a study of cytomegalovirus exposure and HLA in healthy donors. The repertoire was sequenced with immunoSEQ multiplex PCR; TCRdb's copy has only in-frame clones and lacks some. In the table there are some 100,000 clones, 70% to 85% of which are singletons. The sequenced material came from PBMCs. The receptor source for this set is a middle-aged man in good health and CMV-seropositive. Each CDR3 is given with its conserved first and last residue. Fields, in order: clone size, V gene, D gene, J gene, CDR3 protein, CDR3 DNA. The D gene is left open where the match is weak. Clone size is shown for a subset of rows, as once, few, many or a class of expanded clone.

size: NA; V: TRBV10-2; D: NA; J: TRBJ1-3; CDR3: CASSESGARGNTIYF; DNA: TGCGCCAGCAGTGAGTCGGGGGCGCGAGGAAACACCATATATTTT
size: NA; V: TRBV6-6; D: TRBD2; J: TRBJ2-7; CDR3: CASSVSSGRGEQYF; DNA: TGTGCCAGCTCAGTGTCTAGCGGGAGGGGTGAGCAGTACTTC
size: few; V: TRBV4-2; D: TRBD1; J: TRBJ1-6; CDR3: CASSQGVEGDRNNSPLHF; DNA: TGTGCCAGCAGCCAAGGCGTGGAGGGGGACAGAAATAATTCACCCCTCCACTTT
size: few; V: TRBV29-1; D: NA; J: TRBJ1-1; CDR3: CSAIPMTSMNTGAFF; DNA: TGCAGCGCCATACCCATGACAAGCATGAACACTGGAGCTTTCTTT
size: once; V: TRBV5-1; D: NA; J: TRBJ1-4; CDR3: CASSLQGGGEKLFF; DNA: TGCGCCAGCAGCTTACAGGGCGGAGGTGAAAAACTGTTTTTT
size: once; V: TRBV19; D: NA; J: TRBJ2-3; CDR3: CASSRASTDTQYF; DNA: TGTGCCAGTAGTAGAGCTAGCACAGATACGCAGTATTTT
size: NA; V: TRBV5-4; D: TRBD1; J: TRBJ1-2; CDR3: CASSLGDRDYGYTF; DNA: TGTGCCAGCAGCTTGGGTGACAGGGACTATGGCTACACCTTC
size: NA; V: TRBV4-3; D: TRBD2; J: TRBJ2-1; CDR3: CASSQDREGYNEQFF; DNA: TGCGCCAGCAGCCAAGATCGGGAGGGTTACAATGAGCAGTTCTTC
size: few; V: TRBV7-2; D: NA; J: TRBJ2-5; CDR3: CASSLVPKETQYF; DNA: TGTGCCAGCAGCTTAGTACCTAAAGAGACCCAGTACTTC
size: NA; V: TRBV5-4; D: NA; J: TRBJ1-1; CDR3: CASSLRVEGANTEAFF; DNA: TGTGCCAGCAGCTTGAGAGTAGAGGGCGCAAACACTGAAGCTTTCTTT
size: NA; V: TRBV4-1; D: NA; J: TRBJ2-1; CDR3: CASSQEAVREQFF; DNA: TGCGCCAGCAGCCAAGAAGCGGTCCGTGAGCAGTTCTTC
size: NA; V: TRBV5-4; D: NA; J: TRBJ2-1; CDR3: CASSAQGRHNEQFF; DNA: TGTGCCAGCAGCGCCCAAGGCAGGCACAATGAGCAGTTCTTC
size: NA; V: TRBV7-3; D: TRBD2; J: TRBJ2-3; CDR3: CASSSRGGGPGADTQYF; DNA: TGTGCCAGCAGCTCCCGGGGCGGGGGGCCAGGGGCAGATACGCAGTATTTT
size: NA; V: TRBV6-1; D: TRBD2; J: TRBJ2-7; CDR3: CASSEHPGLAGLGGHEQYF; DNA: TGTGCCAGCAGTGAACACCCGGGACTAGCGGGGTTGGGGGGTCACGAGCAGTACTTC
size: few; V: TRBV10-3; D: NA; J: TRBJ2-5; CDR3: CAISEESRSETQYF; DNA: TGTGCCATCAGTGAGGAGTCCCGGTCAGAGACCCAGTACTTC
size: NA; V: TRBV7-3; D: NA; J: TRBJ1-1; CDR3: CASSSTGPNTEAFF; DNA: TGTGCCAGCAGCTCGACAGGTCCGAACACTGAAGCTTTCTTT
size: NA; V: TRBV9; D: NA; J: TRBJ2-2; CDR3: CASSVTGSRNTGELFF; DNA: TGTGCCAGCAGCGTGACCGGTAGCCGAAACACCGGGGAGCTGTTTTTT
size: NA; V: TRBV7-2; D: TRBD1; J: TRBJ2-2; CDR3: CASSVDRGGGELFF; DNA: TGTGCCAGCAGCGTTGACAGGGGTGGCGGGGAGCTGTTTTTT
size: NA; V: TRBV5-1; D: NA; J: TRBJ2-1; CDR3: CASSLAGRVDEQFF; DNA: TGCGCCAGCAGCTTGGCGGGCAGGGTCGATGAGCAGTTCTTC
size: NA; V: TRBV7-6; D: NA; J: TRBJ2-6; CDR3: CASSFSGGRSGANVLTF; DNA: TGTGCCAGCAGCTTTTCGGGGGGCCGCTCTGGGGCCAACGTCCTGACTTTC
size: NA; V: TRBV4-3; D: TRBD2; J: TRBJ2-7; CDR3: CASSQVFAGAGYEQYF; DNA: TGCGCCAGCAGCCAAGTGTTCGCGGGAGCTGGGTACGAGCAGTACTTC
size: NA; V: TRBV10-1; D: TRBD1; J: TRBJ2-7; CDR3: CASSAGTGSYEQYF; DNA: TGCGCCAGCAGTGCCGGGACAGGATCCTACGAGCAGTACTTC
size: NA; V: TRBV28; D: TRBD1; J: TRBJ1-6; CDR3: CASSRQGPNGSLHF; DNA: TGTGCCAGCAGCCGACAGGGGCCAAATGGGTCCCTCCACTTT
size: NA; V: TRBV5-1; D: TRBD1; J: TRBJ1-1; CDR3: CASSTGQGNTEAFF; DNA: TGCGCCAGCAGCACCGGACAGGGGAACACTGAAGCTTTCTTT
size: NA; V: TRBV5-4; D: TRBD1; J: TRBJ1-2; CDR3: CASSSPGQGYGYTF; DNA: TGTGCCAGCAGCTCTCCGGGACAGGGCTATGGCTACACCTTC
size: NA; V: TRBV7-3; D: NA; J: TRBJ2-1; CDR3: CASSLRGDSYNEQFF; DNA: TGTGCCAGCAGCTTAAGGGGGGACTCCTACAATGAGCAGTTCTTC
size: NA; V: TRBV10-3; D: TRBD1; J: TRBJ1-1; CDR3: CAITSGQTNTEAFF; DNA: TGTGCCATCACCTCGGGACAGACGAACACTGAAGCTTTCTTT
size: NA; V: TRBV14; D: NA; J: TRBJ1-1; CDR3: CASSQSRRAFF; DNA: TGTGCCAGCAGCCAATCTAGACGGGCTTTCTTT
size: NA; V: TRBV7-2; D: TRBD1; J: TRBJ1-2; CDR3: CASSLRQGAYTF; DNA: TGTGCCAGCAGCCTAAGACAGGGGGCTTATACCTTC
size: once; V: TRBV6-5; D: TRBD1; J: TRBJ2-7; CDR3: CASRRDRGRFYEQYF; DNA: TGTGCCAGCAGGCGGGACAGGGGGCGCTTCTACGAGCAGTACTTC
size: NA; V: TRBV4-2; D: NA; J: TRBJ1-3; CDR3: CASSQDVAGGSGNTIYF; DNA: TGTGCCAGCAGCCAAGATGTCGCAGGAGGCTCTGGAAACACCATATATTTT
size: NA; V: TRBV5-1; D: NA; J: TRBJ2-7; CDR3: CASSSAPGSYEQYF; DNA: TGCGCCAGCAGCTCGGCGCCAGGTTCCTACGAGCAGTACTTC
size: NA; V: TRBV5-3; D: TRBD2; J: TRBJ2-7; CDR3: CARSVNKSGGSTYEQYF; DNA: TGTGCCAGAAGCGTAAATAAATCCGGGGGGTCTACCTACGAGCAGTACTTC
size: NA; V: TRBV30; D: TRBD1; J: TRBJ2-1; CDR3: CALDRGLYNEQFF; DNA: TGTGCCCTCGACAGGGGACTTTACAATGAGCAGTTCTTC
size: NA; V: TRBV23-1; D: NA; J: TRBJ2-5; CDR3: CASTLRGETQYF; DNA: TGCGCCAGCACCCTTAGGGGAGAGACCCAGTACTTC
size: NA; V: TRBV6-1; D: NA; J: TRBJ1-4; CDR3: CASSAEKLFF; DNA: TGTGCCAGCAGTGCAGAAAAACTGTTTTTT
size: NA; V: TRBV2; D: NA; J: TRBJ2-3; CDR3: CASSEARGTQYF; DNA: TGTGCCAGCAGTGAAGCCCGCGGAACGCAGTATTTT
size: NA; V: TRBV20-1; D: NA; J: TRBJ2-7; CDR3: CSARAEKKEYF; DNA: TGCAGTGCTAGGGCGGAAAAAAAGGAGTACTTC
size: NA; V: TRBV10-3; D: NA; J: TRBJ2-1; CDR3: CAVEASPNEQFF; DNA: TGTGCCGTTGAAGCTAGTCCCAATGAGCAGTTCTTC
size: NA; V: TRBV28; D: TRBD1; J: TRBJ1-2; CDR3: CASSSGTGYYGYTF; DNA: TGTGCCAGCAGTTCCGGGACAGGGTACTATGGCTACACCTTC
size: NA; V: TRBV28; D: NA; J: TRBJ2-3; CDR3: CASTSAGASTDTQYF; DNA: TGTGCCAGCACCTCCGCAGGGGCGAGTACAGATACGCAGTATTTT
size: NA; V: TRBV30; D: NA; J: TRBJ1-1; CDR3: CAWSTRGTEAFF; DNA: TGTGCCTGGAGTACAAGGGGCACTGAAGCTTTCTTT
size: NA; V: TRBV7-9; D: TRBD2; J: TRBJ2-7; CDR3: CASSFRGDLTYEQYF; DNA: TGTGCCAGCAGCTTCCGGGGGGATTTAACCTACGAGCAGTACTTC
size: NA; V: TRBV4-1; D: TRBD1; J: TRBJ1-3; CDR3: CASSQGQGASGNTIYF; DNA: TGCGCCAGCAGCCAGGGACAGGGGGCCTCTGGAAACACCATATATTTT
size: NA; V: TRBV5-4; D: NA; J: TRBJ1-1; CDR3: CASSLGARQNMNTEAFF; DNA: TGTGCCAGCAGCTTGGGGGCAAGGCAGAACATGAACACTGAAGCTTTCTTT
size: NA; V: TRBV11-2; D: TRBD2; J: TRBJ2-1; CDR3: CASSGLAGGSYNEQFF; DNA: TGTGCCAGCTCCGGACTAGCGGGAGGTTCTTACAATGAGCAGTTCTTC
size: NA; V: TRBV7-2; D: NA; J: TRBJ2-7; CDR3: CASSPPPQYEQYF; DNA: TGTGCCAGCAGCCCCCCTCCCCAGTACGAGCAGTACTTC
size: NA; V: TRBV10-3; D: NA; J: TRBJ1-3; CDR3: CAISETGGSGNTIYF; DNA: TGTGCCATCAGTGAGACCGGGGGCTCTGGAAACACCATATATTTT
size: few; V: TRBV2; D: TRBD1; J: TRBJ1-1; CDR3: CASSEGQGMNTEAFF; DNA: TGTGCCAGCAGTGAAGGACAGGGAATGAACACTGAAGCTTTCTTT
size: NA; V: TRBV2; D: NA; J: TRBJ1-2; CDR3: CASYRENDPRNGYTF; DNA: TGTGCCAGCTACAGGGAAAACGATCCGAGAAATGGCTACACCTTC
size: NA; V: TRBV5-4; D: TRBD1; J: TRBJ2-5; CDR3: CASSGTGGETQYF; DNA: TGTGCCAGCAGCGGGACAGGGGGAGAGACCCAGTACTTC
size: NA; V: TRBV5-1; D: TRBD2; J: TRBJ2-5; CDR3: CASSGLAGGNQETQYF; DNA: TGCGCCAGCAGCGGCTTAGCGGGGGGGAACCAAGAGACCCAGTACTTC
size: few; V: TRBV5-6; D: NA; J: TRBJ1-2; CDR3: CASSRPRFLAGYTF; DNA: TGTGCCAGCAGCCGGCCGAGGTTCCTAGCTGGCTACACCTTC
size: NA; V: TRBV5-4; D: NA; J: TRBJ2-7; CDR3: CASSLKTSYEQYF; DNA: TGTGCCAGCAGCTTGAAAACTTCCTACGAGCAGTACTTC
size: NA; V: TRBV6-1; D: NA; J: TRBJ2-3; CDR3: CASTRASGSDTQYF; DNA: TGTGCCAGCACCAGGGCCAGCGGGTCAGATACGCAGTATTTT
size: NA; V: TRBV5-1; D: TRBD1; J: TRBJ1-2; CDR3: CASSPGQGTNYGYTF; DNA: TGCGCCAGCAGCCCCGGACAGGGGACGAACTATGGCTACACCTTC